This T cell receptor (beta chain) was observed in a study of blood T cell repertoires in COVID-19. Study summary: Acute and convalescent COVID-19 samples came from the United States, Italy and Spain. The analysed material was cDNA or gDNA that came from T cells, B-cell-depleted T cells, or PBMCs.

Per the authors' pipeline: Cell counts per sample came from amplifying reference gene primers. The protocol was immunoSEQ multiplex PCR, while the TCRdb copy is restricted to in-frame clones and leaves out a portion. The DNA was the basis for D and trimming; V, J and clone size are from that table. The table includes about 140,000 clones, around 80% detected once. The germline V and J ends were trimmed by 2 bases and 2 bases, with 5 bases remaining between them. The CDR3 spans 13 residues. The germline V gene encodes CDR1 MNHNY and CDR2 SVGAGI (reference sequence). Sequencing was performed on peripheral blood. The receptor's source is a woman of 80 years or more with active or convalescent COVID-19. The V and J genes are TRBV6-6 and TRBJ2-3, with no clear D. This CDR3 reads CASSYLNTDTQYF. In DNA form, the CDR3 reads TGTGCCAGCAGTTACCTTAACACAGATACGCAGTATTTT.